The T cell receptor beta chain under discussion was sequenced for a study of shared clonotypes between healthy human individuals. Deletions cut 2 bases from V and 5 bases from J, with 7 bases between. Germline lookup yields CDR1 MDHEN and CDR2 SYDVKM. This CDR3 comprises 13 residues. Assay used: immunoSEQ multiplex PCR; TCRdb lists only in-frame clones, some missing. The sample lists about 2.4 million clones; roughly 93% were seen once. The receptor was derived from a man aged 18 to 30 in good health. Some clones in this sample may be carry-over from other donors' samples. The gene calls are TRBV28 and TRBJ2-1, with D possibly called TRBD1 or TRBD2 (5 bases each). The specimen sequenced was naive CD4+ T cells from PBMCs. Subset meaning: CD45RA+ positively selected. The CDR3: CASSLGTNNEQFF. CDR3 coding DNA: TGTGCCAGCAGTTTAGGGACGAACAATGAGCAGTTCTTC.